This entry features one TCR beta chain sequence. These data originate in a study of T cells after somatic rescue of genetic block. V lost 3 bases and J 6 bases, leaving 9 bases between the germline ends. The CDR3 length is 12 residues. CDR1 GTSNPN and CDR2 SVGIG come from the germline V gene (reference sequence). The table came from immunoSEQ multiplex PCR; TCRdb's copy has only in-frame clones and leaves some out. Among fewer than 150,000 clones listed, about nine tenths were seen once. The sample comprised peripheral blood mononuclear cells (PBMCs). The clonotype comes from a woman between 18 and 29 years old. This sequence joins TRBV30 and TRBJ1-5; D gene uncertain. The CDR3 loop reads CAWSRPTQPQHF. Here the CDR3 DNA reads TGTGCCTGGAGCAGGCCCACTCAGCCCCAGCATTTT. Filled out from reference TRBV30 and TRBJ1-5, the complete variable domain reads SQTIHQWPATLVQPVGSPLSLECTVEGTSNPNLYWYRQAAGRGLQLLFYSVGIGQISSEVPQNLSASRPQDRQFILSSKKLLLSDSGFYLCAWSRPTQPQHFGDGTRLSIL.